The clone carrying this TCR beta chain was observed a single time. Its specificity is unknown. These data are taken from a study of B cell selection in AIRE deficiency. Study-level results: About 30.6% of healthy-donor shared Treg TCRbeta sequences appeared in patient Tconv cells. Shared Treg sequences were biased toward short CDR3s with few non-templated nucleotide insertions.

Sequencing used immunoSEQ multiplex PCR; TCRdb keeps in-frame clones, though not all of them. The table shows 15,000 to 20,000 clones, with about 93% occurring only once. Germline V gives CDR1 SGHRS, CDR2 YFSETQ. The CDR3 extends over 12 amino acids. Trimming took 1 base from V and 7 from J, leaving 8 bases between them. Sorted regulatory T cells were CD4-positive, CD25-high and CD127-low or negative. The receptor was derived from a human donor in good health. The sequenced material came from CD4+CD25+ Tregs sorted from PBMCs. This rearrangement joins TRBV5-1 to TRBJ1-1; D unresolved. The CDR3 is CASSLTAGEAFF. The CDR3 bases are TGCGCCAGCAGCTTGACGGCAGGTGAAGCTTTCTTT.